The sample holds one count of the clone carrying this T cell receptor (beta chain). Its antigen is undetermined. CDR1 and CDR2 (germline): DFQATT, SNEGSKA (reference sequence). The CDR3 has 14 amino acids. V was cut by 4 bases and J by 2 bases, with 11 bases left in between. The data derive from a study of T cells after yellow fever vaccination. General study results and limits: Abundant clonotypes from the bulk population could have been carried over as contaminants into FACS-sorted repertoires. Although the secondary response was weaker, it peaked faster, at day 5 versus 15.

TCRdb analysed the 5' RACE reads with MiXCR anew, one entry per CDR3 protein. Counted here are approximately 600,000 distinct CDR3 sequences, about 12% occurring once; the ten biggest clones make up around 14%. The rearrangement uses TRBV20-1 and TRBJ2-2, with a weak D call TRBD1 (5 bases). Sample: PBMCs, taken on the day of the yellow fever booster vaccination. The sequence was obtained from a man younger than 45 who received the YFV17D yellow fever vaccine. The CDR3 DNA reads as TGCAGTGCTATCGCTGACAGAAACACCGGGGAGCTGTTTTTT. This codes for CSAIADRNTGELFF.